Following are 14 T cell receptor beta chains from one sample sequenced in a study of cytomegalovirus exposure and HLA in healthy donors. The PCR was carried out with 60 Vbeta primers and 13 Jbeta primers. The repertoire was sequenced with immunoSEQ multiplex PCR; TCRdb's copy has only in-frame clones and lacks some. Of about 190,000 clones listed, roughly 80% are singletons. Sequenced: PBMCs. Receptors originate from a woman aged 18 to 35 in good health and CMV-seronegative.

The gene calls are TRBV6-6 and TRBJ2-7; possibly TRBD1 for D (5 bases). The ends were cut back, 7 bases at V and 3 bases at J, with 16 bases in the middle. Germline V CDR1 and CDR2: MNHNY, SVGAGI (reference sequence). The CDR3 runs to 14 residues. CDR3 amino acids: CASTPAMTDYEQYF. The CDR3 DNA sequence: TGTGCCAGCACCCCCGCCATGACAGACTACGAGCAGTACTTC.

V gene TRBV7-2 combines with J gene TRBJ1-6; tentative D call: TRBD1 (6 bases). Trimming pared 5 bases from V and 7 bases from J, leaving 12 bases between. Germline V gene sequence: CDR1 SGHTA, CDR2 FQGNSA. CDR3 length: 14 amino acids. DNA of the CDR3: TGTGCCAGCAGCACACAGGGTCGAAATTCACCCCTCCACTTT. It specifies CASSTQGRNSPLHF.

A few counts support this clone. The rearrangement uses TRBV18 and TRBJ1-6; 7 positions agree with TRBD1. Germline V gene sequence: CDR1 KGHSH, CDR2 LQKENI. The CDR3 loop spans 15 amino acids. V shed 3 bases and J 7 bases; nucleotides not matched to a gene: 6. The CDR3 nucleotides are TGTGCCAGCTCACCTCCCGGACAGGCCAATTCACCCCTCCACTTT. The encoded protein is CASSPPGQANSPLHF.

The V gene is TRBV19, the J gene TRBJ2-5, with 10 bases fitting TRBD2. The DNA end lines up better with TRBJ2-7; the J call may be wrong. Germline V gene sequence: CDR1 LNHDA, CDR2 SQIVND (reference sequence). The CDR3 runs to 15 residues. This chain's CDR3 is CASSIRLAGSYEQYF. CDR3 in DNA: TGTGCCAGTAGTATAAGACTAGCGGGTTCCTACGAGCAGTACTTC.

CDR3 sequence reads: CASAPADRRHEAFF. CDR3 nucleotides: TGTGCCAGCGCCCCGGCGGACAGACGACATGAAGCTTTCTTT. The rearrangement joins TRBV27 to TRBJ1-1; tentatively, D is TRBD1 (6 bases). The CDR3 is 14 amino acids. The V end lost 8 bases, the J end lost 7 bases, and 20 bases lay between the germline ends. Germline CDR1 MNHEY, CDR2 SMNVEV (reference sequence).

CDR3 sequence reads: CASEREALGYEQYF. The CDR3 DNA sequence: TGTGCCAGCGAGCGGGAGGCCCTGGGCTACGAGCAGTACTTC. The chain has TRBV30 and TRBJ2-7; 9 positions agree with TRBD2. The trim removed 8 bases at V and 3 bases at J, leaving 11 bases unmatched. CDR3 length: 14 amino acids. The germline V gene has CDR1 GTSNPN and CDR2 SVGIG (reference sequence).

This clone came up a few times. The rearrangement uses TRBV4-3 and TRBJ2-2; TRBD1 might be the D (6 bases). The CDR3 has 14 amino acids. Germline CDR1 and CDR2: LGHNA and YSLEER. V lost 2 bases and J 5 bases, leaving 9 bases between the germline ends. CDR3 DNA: TGCGCCAGCAGCCAACCCACAGGGACCGGGGAGCTGTTTTTT. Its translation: CASSQPTGTGELFF.

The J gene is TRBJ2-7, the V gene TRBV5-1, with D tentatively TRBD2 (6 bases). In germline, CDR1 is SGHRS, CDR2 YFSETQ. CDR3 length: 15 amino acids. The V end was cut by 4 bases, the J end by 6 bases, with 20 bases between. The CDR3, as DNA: TGCGCCAGCAGCACCACCCTGCCGGGTAGCGGCGAGCAGTACTTC. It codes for CASSTTLPGSGEQYF.

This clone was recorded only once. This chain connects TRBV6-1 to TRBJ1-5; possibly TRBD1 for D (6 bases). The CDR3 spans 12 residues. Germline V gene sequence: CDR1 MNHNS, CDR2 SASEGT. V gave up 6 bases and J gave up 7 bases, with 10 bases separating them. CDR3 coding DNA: TGTGCCAGCAGCACAGGGCTCCAGCCCCAGCATTTT. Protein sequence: CASSTGLQPQHF.

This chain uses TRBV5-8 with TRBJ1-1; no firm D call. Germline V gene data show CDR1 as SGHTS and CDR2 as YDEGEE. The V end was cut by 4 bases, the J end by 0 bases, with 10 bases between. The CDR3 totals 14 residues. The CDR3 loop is CASSIGVLNTEAFF. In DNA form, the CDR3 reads TGTGCCAGCAGCATCGGGGTACTGAACACTGAAGCTTTCTTT.

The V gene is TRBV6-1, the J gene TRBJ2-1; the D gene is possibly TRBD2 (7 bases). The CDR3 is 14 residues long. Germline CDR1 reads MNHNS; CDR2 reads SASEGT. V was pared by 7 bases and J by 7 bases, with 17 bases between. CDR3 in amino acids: CASNVWGGKNEQFF. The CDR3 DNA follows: TGTGCCAGCAACGTTTGGGGGGGCAAGAATGAGCAGTTCTTC.

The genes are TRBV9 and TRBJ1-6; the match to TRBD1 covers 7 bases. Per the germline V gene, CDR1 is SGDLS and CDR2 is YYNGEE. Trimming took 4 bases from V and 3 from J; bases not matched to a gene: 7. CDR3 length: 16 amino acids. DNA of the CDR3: TGTGCCAGCAGCCCCGAGGGGGACAGCTATAATTCACCCCTCCACTTT. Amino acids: CASSPEGDSYNSPLHF.

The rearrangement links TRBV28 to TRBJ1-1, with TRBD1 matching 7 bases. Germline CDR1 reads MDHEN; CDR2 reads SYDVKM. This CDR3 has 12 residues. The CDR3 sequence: CAAFRGDSEAFF. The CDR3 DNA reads TGTGCGGCCTTCAGGGGGGACAGTGAAGCTTTCTTT.

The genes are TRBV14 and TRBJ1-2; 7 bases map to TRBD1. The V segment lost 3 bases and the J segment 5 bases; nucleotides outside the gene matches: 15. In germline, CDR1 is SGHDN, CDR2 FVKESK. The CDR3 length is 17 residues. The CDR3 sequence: CASSQEPGQRTAYGYTF. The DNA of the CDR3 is TGTGCCAGCAGCCAGGAACCGGGACAGCGAACGGCGTATGGCTACACCTTC. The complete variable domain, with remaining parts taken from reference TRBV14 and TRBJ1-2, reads EAGVTQFPSHSVIEKGQTVTLRCDPISGHDNLYWYRRVMGKEIKFLLHFVKESKQDESGMPNNRFLAERTGGTYSTLKVQPAELEDSGVYFCASSQEPGQRTAYGYTFGSGTRLTVV.